Following are 6 T cell receptor beta chains from one sample sequenced in a study of identical twins. TCRdb processed the 5' RACE reads anew with MiXCR; each CDR3 protein has one entry. The table lists about 520,000 distinct CDR3 sequences, 22% of them singletons. The same specimen was also included in a second study, on T cells expressing NK-cell markers.

Sequenced: CD4+ T cells sorted from blood. The origin of the receptors is a young woman in good health.

CDR3 in DNA: TGTGCCAGCAGCTTATGGGCCGGGACAGGGCCCTACAATGAGCAGTTCTTC. Translating gives CASSLWAGTGPYNEQFF. The rearrangement uses TRBV7-8 and TRBJ2-1, with 9 nucleotides matching TRBD1. Germline CDR1 is SGHVS and CDR2 is FQNEAQ. The CDR3 is made up of 17 amino acids. V lost 2 bases and J lost 2; bases outside the gene matches: 7.

The chain uses TRBV12-3 or TRBV12-4 and TRBJ2-1; TRBD2 aligns across 8 bases. V gave up 4 bases and J gave up 7 bases; unmatched junction bases: 9. The CDR3 loop spans 15 amino acids. CDR3 sequence (DNA): TGTGCCAGCAGTTCCCGGGCGGGGGGCCGGAATGAGCAGTTCTTC. Translating it yields CASSSRAGGRNEQFF.

The gene calls are TRBV5-5 and TRBJ2-1; TRBD2 matches at 8 bases. The CDR3 runs 17 residues. The ends lost 3 bases at V and 2 bases at J; junction bases unmatched: 10. The germline V gene encodes CDR1 SGHKS and CDR2 YYEKEE (reference sequence). CDR3 sequence: CASSSRGAGGPYNEQFF. The CDR3 region has the DNA TGTGCCAGCAGCTCCCGGGGGGCGGGAGGCCCCTACAATGAGCAGTTCTTC.

This clonotype has at least ten counts. This chain connects TRBV5-1 to TRBJ1-6; 10 positions match TRBD1. This CDR3 is 15 amino acids long. J was trimmed by 7 bases and V by 4 bases; bases with no gene match: 5. From germline, CDR1 is SGHRS and CDR2 YFSETQ. As DNA, the CDR3 is TGCGCCAGCAGCACGGGACAGGGGAGGAATTCACCCCTCCACTTT. Encoded protein: CASSTGQGRNSPLHF.

This clonotype was found a few times. This chain uses TRBV29-1 with TRBJ1-1; tentative D call: TRBD1 (6 bases). This CDR3 has 15 amino acids. V was clipped by 4 bases and J by 2 bases, with 17 bases between them. Germline V gene sequence: CDR1 SQVTM, CDR2 ANQGSEA. The CDR3, as DNA: TGCAGCGTTGGTTACAGGGCGCCAGGTAACACTGAAGCTTTCTTT. Translation: CSVGYRAPGNTEAFF.

This clonotype was picked up many times. The V gene is TRBV29-1, the J gene TRBJ1-2; D may be TRBD1 (5 bases). The CDR3 is 13 amino acids. V shed 6 bases and J shed 6 bases, with 17 bases lying between them. CDR1 and CDR2 (germline): SQVTM, ANQGSEA. The CDR3 DNA sequence: TGCAGCGTCCAGGGACCGCGTCTGAATGGCTACACCTTC. It encodes CSVQGPRLNGYTF.